What follows are 30 T cell receptor beta chains derived from one specimen sequenced in a study of CD8+CD57+ T cells in acquired aplastic anemia. TCR beta VDJ and CDR3 profiles were obtained from a genomic DNA template. Each CDR3 protein is one row after TCRdb ran MiXCR on the reads. The table includes 95,000 to 120,000 distinct CDR3 sequences, 40% to 60% detected once. Material: sorted CD4+, CD8+, or CD8+CD57+ T cells (not recorded which) from PBMCs. These receptors were taken from a human donor in good health, serving as a control.

This clonotype was found many times. This chain connects TRBV12-3 or TRBV12-4 to TRBJ1-6; unclear D gene. V dropped 4 bases and J dropped 3 bases, with 7 bases sitting between them. The CDR3 extends over 14 amino acids. CDR3 in amino acids: CASSSEVYNSPLHF. CDR3 DNA sequence: TGTGCCAGCAGTTCGGAAGTCTATAATTCACCCCTCCACTTT.

The sample holds one count of this clonotype. The J gene is TRBJ2-7, the V gene TRBV19, with D uncertain. The CDR3 spans 14 residues. Between the trimmed V and J ends, which lost 2 bases and 3 bases, there was a span of 11 bases. Per germline, CDR1 LNHDA and CDR2 SQIVND (reference sequence). The CDR3 region has the DNA TGTGCCAGTAGTATAAGTCGCGATATCTACGAGCAGTACTTC. It is translated as CASSISRDIYEQYF.

This chain uses TRBV25-1 with TRBJ1-6, with D hard to call. The length of the CDR3 is 15 residues. Trimming shortened V by 2 bases and J by 6 bases, and 11 bases separated the two germline ends. From germline, CDR1 is MGHDK and CDR2 SYGVNS. This chain's CDR3 is CASSEIGVRNSPLHF. CDR3 nucleotide sequence: TGTGCCAGCAGTGAAATTGGGGTGCGTAATTCACCCCTCCACTTT.

The CDR3 is CASSLDTRGGYYEQYF. DNA of the CDR3: TGTGCCAGCAGCTTAGACACTAGGGGGGGATACTACGAGCAGTACTTC. The chain has TRBV11-2 and TRBJ2-7, with D perhaps matching TRBD2 (7 bases). Trimming removed 0 bases at V and 3 bases at J, with 15 bases between. Looked up from germline, CDR1 is SGHAT and CDR2 is FQNNGV. This CDR3 contains 16 residues.

This clonotype was seen repeatedly, ten times or more. The J gene is TRBJ2-7, the V gene TRBV30, with D perhaps given as TRBD1 or TRBD2 (5 bases each). CDR1 GTSNPN and CDR2 SVGIG come from the germline V gene (reference sequence). The ends were cut back, 5 bases at V and 2 bases at J, with 10 bases in the middle. The CDR3 has 12 residues. The CDR3 is CAWGTAPYEQYF. Here the CDR3 DNA reads TGTGCCTGGGGGACGGCCCCCTACGAGCAGTACTTC.

This clonotype was detected a few times. The chain recombines TRBV24-1 with TRBJ1-2, with 7 bases that match TRBD1. V lost 4 bases to trimming and J lost 0 bases; unmatched junction nucleotides: 10. Germline V gene data show CDR1 as KGHDR and CDR2 as SFDVKD. The CDR3 runs to 17 residues. Here the CDR3 reads CATSDSGTDITNYGYTF. The CDR3 nucleotides are TGTGCCACCAGTGACTCAGGGACAGACATAACTAACTATGGCTACACCTTC.

DNA for the CDR3: TGTGCCATCTCTTCCGCCGGGGGAGGAGAGCAGTACTTC. Its protein is CAISSAGGGEQYF. V gene TRBV10-3 combines with J gene TRBJ2-7; tentative D call: TRBD2 (6 bases). There are 13 residues in the CDR3. Germline CDR1 reads ENHRY; CDR2 reads SYGVKD. V gave up 8 bases and J gave up 7 bases, with 18 bases separating them.

This chain links TRBV2 with TRBJ1-1; D unresolved. Germline V gene lookup returns CDR1 SNHLY and CDR2 FYNNEI. Trimming pared 4 bases from V and 1 base from J, leaving 7 bases between. This CDR3 has 13 amino acids. CDR3 in DNA: TGTGCCAGCAGTGTCTGGAAGAACACTGAAGCTTTCTTT. Translation gives CASSVWKNTEAFF.

V and J are TRBV15 and TRBJ2-3; D is possibly TRBD1 (6 bases). The CDR3 runs to 13 residues. Germline lookup yields CDR1 LNHNV and CDR2 YYDKDF (reference sequence). Trimming cost V 0 bases and J 11 bases, with 12 bases left between them. CDR3 sequence: CATSRDGTSMQYF. CDR3 bases: TGTGCCACCAGCAGAGATGGGACAAGTATGCAGTATTTT.

V and J are TRBV15 and TRBJ2-7; TRBD1 might be the D (6 bases). Trimming pared 0 bases from V and 2 bases from J, leaving 11 bases between. Germline CDR1 is LNHNV and CDR2 is YYDKDF (reference sequence). CDR3 length: 15 residues. CDR3 nucleotides: TGTGCCACCAGCAGAGATCGAAGGGGGACCTACGAGCAGTACTTC. Translated, it gives CATSRDRRGTYEQYF.

This rearrangement joins TRBV19 to TRBJ1-2; D is perhaps TRBD1 (5 bases). Germline CDR1 LNHDA, CDR2 SQIVND (reference sequence). Trimming took 5 bases from V and 3 from J, leaving 10 bases between them. This CDR3 spans 13 amino acids. Here the CDR3 DNA reads TGTGCCAGTAGTGACGCAGGGTACTATGGCTACACCTTC. Its protein is CASSDAGYYGYTF.

This clonotype appeared many times. The rearrangement uses TRBV3-1 and TRBJ2-1; D is perhaps TRBD2 (5 bases). V lost 0 bases, J lost 2 bases, and 8 bases lay in between. The CDR3 extends over 15 amino acids. The V gene's germline CDR1 is LGHDT and CDR2 YNNKEL (reference sequence). CDR3 residues: CASSQETTAYNEQFF. As DNA, the CDR3 is TGTGCCAGCAGCCAAGAGACTACCGCCTACAATGAGCAGTTCTTC.

This chain connects TRBV10-3 to TRBJ2-7, with TRBD2 matching 7 bases. The CDR3 is 16 amino acids. Per germline, CDR1 ENHRY and CDR2 SYGVKD. J gave up 5 bases and V 0 bases, and 10 bases lay outside the gene matches. The CDR3 protein is CAISESGEGRGHEQYF. CDR3 DNA sequence: TGTGCCATCAGTGAGTCCGGGGAGGGTAGGGGTCACGAGCAGTACTTC.

The chain has TRBV24-1 and TRBJ2-1; D is possibly TRBD1 (5 bases). This CDR3 is built from 14 residues. Germline assignment: CDR1 KGHDR and CDR2 SFDVKD. V was pared by 4 bases and J by 7 bases, with 13 bases between. CDR3 sequence reads: CATSEGQGMNEQFF. CDR3 sequence (DNA): TGTGCCACCAGTGAGGGGCAGGGAATGAATGAGCAGTTCTTC.

Of note for this clonotype: Without the conserved terminal phenylalanine or tryptophan, this CDR3 likely stems from a read error. The DNA is omitted, as the CDR3 cannot be located on it reliably, and the CDR3 follows TCRdb's listing. The chain uses TRBV20-1 and TRBJ2-7; the D call of TRBD1 is as the table states it, not checked on the DNA. CDR1 DFQATT and CDR2 SNEGSKA come from the germline V gene (reference sequence). The CDR3 spans 13 amino acids, including both terminal residues. CDR3 protein: CSAVPTGTYEQCS.

This clonotype was counted ten times or more. This chain uses TRBV12-3 or TRBV12-4 with TRBJ1-1, with a weak D call TRBD1 (6 bases). This CDR3 has 13 amino acids. V gave up 2 bases and J gave up 6 bases, with 10 bases separating them. In DNA form, the CDR3 reads TGTGCCAGCAGTTTAACAGGGTCGGCTGAAGCTTTCTTT. As protein: CASSLTGSAEAFF.

Worth noting for this clonotype: Being one base from a much bigger clone, this may be a read error. This chain joins TRBV25-1 and TRBJ1-2; TRBD1 matches 8 bases. This CDR3 has 16 residues. The germline V gene has CDR1 MGHDK and CDR2 SYGVNS. CDR3 sequence (DNA): TGTGTCAGCAGTGGGGCAGACAGGGGCCCAAACTATGGCTACACCTTC. It specifies CVSSGADRGPNYGYTF.

This clonotype was recorded many times. The CDR3 reads CASSPVDLTDTQYF. DNA of the CDR3: TGTGCCAGCAGCCCCGTAGACCTCACAGATACGCAGTATTTT. This chain links TRBV11-2 with TRBJ2-3, with D uncertain. The CDR3 has 14 amino acids. Germline V gives CDR1 SGHAT, CDR2 FQNNGV. Trimming took off 5 bases at V and 2 bases at J, with 11 bases between the two ends.

V usage is TRBV9 and J usage is TRBJ2-5; D gene uncertain. The CDR3 length is 11 residues. CDR1 is SGDLS and CDR2 is YYNGEE in the germline V gene. V lost 7 bases and J lost 7, with 11 bases in between. The CDR3 is CASGRGVTQYF. DNA for the CDR3: TGTGCCAGCGGGCGTGGCGTGACCCAGTACTTC.

The rearrangement joins TRBV2 to TRBJ1-6; maybe TRBD1 (5 bases). Germline values: CDR1 SNHLY, CDR2 FYNNEI. CDR3 length: 14 residues. The V gene lost 6 bases and the J gene lost 7 bases, with 13 bases spanning the gap. Here the CDR3 reads CASRGTGSNSPLHF. The CDR3 DNA reads TGTGCCAGCAGGGGGACGGGGAGCAATTCACCCCTCCACTTT.

The rearrangement links TRBV19 to TRBJ1-2; possibly TRBD1 for D (5 bases). Germline V gene lookup returns CDR1 LNHDA and CDR2 SQIVND (reference sequence). V was cut by 6 bases and J by 0 bases, with 11 bases left in between. The CDR3 is 14 amino acids. The CDR3 spells CASSLGRANYGYTF. Written as DNA, the CDR3 is TGTGCCAGTAGCTTGGGCAGGGCTAACTATGGCTACACCTTC.

In this sample, this clonotype turned up a few times. The chain uses TRBV2 and TRBJ1-5, with TRBD1 as a possible D gene (5 bases). Per germline, CDR1 SNHLY and CDR2 FYNNEI. V lost 6 bases and J lost 3, with 15 bases in between. The CDR3 is made up of 15 amino acids. CDR3 sequence: CASSAGWANNQPQHF. Written as DNA, the CDR3 is TGTGCCAGCAGCGCAGGGTGGGCCAACAATCAGCCCCAGCATTTT.

This clonotype was found many times. The chain employs TRBV19 and TRBJ1-5; D not certain. CDR3 size: 17 residues. V lost 9 bases, J lost 0 bases, and 21 bases lay in between. Germline-derived CDR1 and CDR2 are LNHDA and SQIVND (reference sequence). DNA of the CDR3: TGTGCCAGCCCCCCGAAAACCGCGCTCTATAGCAATCAGCCCCAGCATTTT. Protein: CASPPKTALYSNQPQHF.

This clonotype occurred many times. This chain links TRBV7-9 with TRBJ2-1, with TRBD2 as a possible D gene (6 bases). Germline V CDR1 and CDR2: SEHNR, FQNEAQ (reference sequence). The V and J ends lost 10 bases and 4 bases respectively, with 17 bases between them. The CDR3 extends over 14 amino acids. CDR3 region: CATSGVRLYNEQFF. CDR3 sequence (DNA): TGTGCCACCTCGGGGGTGAGACTTTACAATGAGCAGTTCTTC.

This clonotype was detected once. The genes are TRBV19 and TRBJ1-5, with 8 bases aligning to TRBD1. CDR3 size: 15 residues. With V trimmed by 5 bases and J by 3 bases, 6 bases remained unmatched. The germline V gene encodes CDR1 LNHDA and CDR2 SQIVND (reference sequence). The CDR3 is CASSPGQALNQPQHF. The CDR3 bases are TGTGCCAGTAGTCCGGGACAGGCGCTCAATCAGCCCCAGCATTTT.

This sequence joins TRBV5-5 and TRBJ1-2, with 8 positions matching TRBD1. Germline CDR1 and CDR2: SGHKS and YYEKEE (reference sequence). This CDR3 is built from 16 residues. V lost 3 bases to trimming and J lost 3 bases; unmatched junction nucleotides: 10. CDR3 sequence reads: CASSSARDRHDYGYTF. The CDR3 DNA is TGTGCCAGCAGCTCAGCCCGGGACAGGCATGACTATGGCTACACCTTC.

The J gene is TRBJ1-2, the V gene TRBV10-3, with D unclear. The V gene lost 0 bases and the J gene lost 6 bases, with 8 bases spanning the gap. CDR1 and CDR2 from the germline V gene are ENHRY and SYGVKD. This CDR3 comprises 13 residues. The CDR3 protein is CAISESIGDGYTF. The CDR3 DNA reads as TGTGCCATCAGTGAGTCGATTGGGGATGGCTACACCTTC.

The chain employs TRBV10-2 and TRBJ1-6; D might be TRBD1 (6 bases). This CDR3 is built from 14 residues. Germline CDR1 and CDR2: WSHSY and SAAADI. Trimming removed 7 bases at V and 6 bases at J, with 13 bases between. CDR3 protein: CASTATGPNSPLHF. CDR3 sequence (DNA): TGCGCCAGCACAGCCACAGGGCCTAATTCACCCCTCCACTTT.

Only a few counts were recorded for this clonotype. The CDR3 loop reads CASSPDMSNQPQHF. CDR3 bases: TGTGCCAGCAGCCCCGACATGAGCAATCAGCCCCAGCATTTT. The chain recombines TRBV11-2 with TRBJ1-5; D is unresolved. Per the germline V gene, CDR1 is SGHAT and CDR2 is FQNNGV. The CDR3 is 14 amino acids. Trimming took off 5 bases at V and 1 base at J, with 9 bases between the two ends.

A remark on this clonotype: Mismatch with germline at one junction end may stem from a read error. The rearrangement uses TRBV9 and TRBJ2-5; TRBD2 matches 7 bases. The CDR3 is made up of 14 amino acids. Germline V gives CDR1 SGDLS, CDR2 YYNGEE. The CDR3 nucleotides are TGCGCCAGCAGCCTGGGACTAAGGGAAGAGACCCAGTACTTC. It encodes CASSLGLREETQYF.